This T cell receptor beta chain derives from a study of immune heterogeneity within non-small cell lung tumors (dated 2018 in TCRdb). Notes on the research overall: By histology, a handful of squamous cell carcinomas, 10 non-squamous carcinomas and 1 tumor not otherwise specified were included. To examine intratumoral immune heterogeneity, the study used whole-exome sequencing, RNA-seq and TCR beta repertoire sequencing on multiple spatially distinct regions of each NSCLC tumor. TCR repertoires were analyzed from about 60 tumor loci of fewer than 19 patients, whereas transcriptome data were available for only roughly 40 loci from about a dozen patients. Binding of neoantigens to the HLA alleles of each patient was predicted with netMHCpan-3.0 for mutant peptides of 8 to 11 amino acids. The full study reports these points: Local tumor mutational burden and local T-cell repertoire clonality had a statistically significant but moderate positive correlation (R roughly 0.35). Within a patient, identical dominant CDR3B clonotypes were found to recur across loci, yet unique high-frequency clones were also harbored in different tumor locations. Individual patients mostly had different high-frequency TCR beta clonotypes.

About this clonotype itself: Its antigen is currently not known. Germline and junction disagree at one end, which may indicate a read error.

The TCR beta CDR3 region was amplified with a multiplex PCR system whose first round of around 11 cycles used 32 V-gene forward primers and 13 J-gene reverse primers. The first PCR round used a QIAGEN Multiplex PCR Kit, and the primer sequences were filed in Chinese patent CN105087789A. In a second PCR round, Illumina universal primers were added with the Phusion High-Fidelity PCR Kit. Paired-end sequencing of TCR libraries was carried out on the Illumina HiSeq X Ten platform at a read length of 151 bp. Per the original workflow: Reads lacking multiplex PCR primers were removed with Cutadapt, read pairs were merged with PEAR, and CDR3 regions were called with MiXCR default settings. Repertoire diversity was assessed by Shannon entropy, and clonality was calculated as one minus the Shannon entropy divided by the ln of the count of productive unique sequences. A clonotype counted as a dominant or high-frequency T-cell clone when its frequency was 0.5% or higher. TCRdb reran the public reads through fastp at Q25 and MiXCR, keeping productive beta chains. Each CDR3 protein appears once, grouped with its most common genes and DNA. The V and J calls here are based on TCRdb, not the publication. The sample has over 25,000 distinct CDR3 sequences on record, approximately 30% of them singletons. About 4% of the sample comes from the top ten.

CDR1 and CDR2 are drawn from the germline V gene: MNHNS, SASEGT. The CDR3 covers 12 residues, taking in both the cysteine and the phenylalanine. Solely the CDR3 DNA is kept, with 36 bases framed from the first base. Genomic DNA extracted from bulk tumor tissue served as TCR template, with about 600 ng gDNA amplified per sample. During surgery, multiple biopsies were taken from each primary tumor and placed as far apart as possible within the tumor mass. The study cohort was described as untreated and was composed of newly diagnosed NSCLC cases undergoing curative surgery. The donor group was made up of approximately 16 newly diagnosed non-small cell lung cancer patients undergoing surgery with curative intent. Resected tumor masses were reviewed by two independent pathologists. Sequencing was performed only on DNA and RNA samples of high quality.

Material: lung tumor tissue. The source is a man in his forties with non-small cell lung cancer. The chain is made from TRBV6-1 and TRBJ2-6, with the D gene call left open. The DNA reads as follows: TGTGCCAGCAGGGCTGGGGACAACGTCCTGACTTTC. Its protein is CASRAGDNVLTF.